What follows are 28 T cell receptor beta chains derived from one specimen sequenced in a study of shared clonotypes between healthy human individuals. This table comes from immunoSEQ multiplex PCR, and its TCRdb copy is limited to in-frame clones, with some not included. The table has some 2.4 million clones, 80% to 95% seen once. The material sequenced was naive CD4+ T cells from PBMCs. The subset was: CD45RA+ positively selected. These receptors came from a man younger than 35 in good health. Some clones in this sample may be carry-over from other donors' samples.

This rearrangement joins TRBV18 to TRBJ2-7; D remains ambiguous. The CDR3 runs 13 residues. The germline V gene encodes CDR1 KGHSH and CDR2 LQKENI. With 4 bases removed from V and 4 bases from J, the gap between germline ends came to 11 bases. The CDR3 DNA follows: TGTGCCAGCTCACTTGCGGATGGTTACGAGCAGTACTTC. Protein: CASSLADGYEQYF.

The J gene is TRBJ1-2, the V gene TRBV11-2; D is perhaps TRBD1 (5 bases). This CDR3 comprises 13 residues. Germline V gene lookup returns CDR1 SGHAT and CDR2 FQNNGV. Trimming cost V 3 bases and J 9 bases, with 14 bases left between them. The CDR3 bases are TGTGCCAGCAGCTTTGGGAGGGGACGAAGCTACACCTTC. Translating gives CASSFGRGRSYTF. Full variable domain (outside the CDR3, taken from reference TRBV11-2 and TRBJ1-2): EAGVAQSPRYKIIEKRQSVAFWCNPISGHATLYWYQQILGQGPKLLIQFQNNGVVDDSQLPKDRFSAERLKGVDSTLKIQPAKLEDSAVYLCASSFGRGRSYTFGSGTRLTVV.

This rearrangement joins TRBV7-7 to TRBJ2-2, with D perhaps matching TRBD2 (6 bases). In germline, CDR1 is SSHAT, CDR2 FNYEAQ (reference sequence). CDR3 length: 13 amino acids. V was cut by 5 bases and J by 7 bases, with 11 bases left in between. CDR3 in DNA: TGTGCCAGCAGCGTGACGCGGGGCGGGGAGCTGTTTTTT. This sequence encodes CASSVTRGGELFF.

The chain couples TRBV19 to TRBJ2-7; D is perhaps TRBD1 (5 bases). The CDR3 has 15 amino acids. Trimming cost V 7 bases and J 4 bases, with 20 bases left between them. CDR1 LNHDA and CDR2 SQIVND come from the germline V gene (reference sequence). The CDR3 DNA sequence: TGTGCCAGTACCACATCTGGGGCCCTGGGGTACGAGCAGTACTTC. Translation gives CASTTSGALGYEQYF.

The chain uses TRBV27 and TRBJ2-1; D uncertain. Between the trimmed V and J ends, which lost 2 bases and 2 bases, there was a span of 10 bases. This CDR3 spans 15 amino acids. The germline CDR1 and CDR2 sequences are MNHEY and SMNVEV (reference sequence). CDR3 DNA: TGTGCCAGCAGTTTAATGGCCACCCCCTACAATGAGCAGTTCTTC. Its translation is CASSLMATPYNEQFF.

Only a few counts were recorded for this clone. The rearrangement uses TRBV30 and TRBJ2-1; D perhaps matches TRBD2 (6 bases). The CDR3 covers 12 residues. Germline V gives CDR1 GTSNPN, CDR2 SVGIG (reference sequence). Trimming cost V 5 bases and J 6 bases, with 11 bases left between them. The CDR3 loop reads CAWRGFLNEQFF. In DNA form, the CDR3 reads TGTGCCTGGCGGGGGTTTCTCAATGAGCAGTTCTTC.

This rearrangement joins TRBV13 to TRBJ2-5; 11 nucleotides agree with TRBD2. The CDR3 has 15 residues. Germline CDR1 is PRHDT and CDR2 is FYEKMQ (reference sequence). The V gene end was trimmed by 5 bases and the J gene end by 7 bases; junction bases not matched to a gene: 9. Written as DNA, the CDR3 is TGTGCCAGCAGCGAAAGGACTAGCGGGTTATGGACCCAGTACTTC. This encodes CASSERTSGLWTQYF.

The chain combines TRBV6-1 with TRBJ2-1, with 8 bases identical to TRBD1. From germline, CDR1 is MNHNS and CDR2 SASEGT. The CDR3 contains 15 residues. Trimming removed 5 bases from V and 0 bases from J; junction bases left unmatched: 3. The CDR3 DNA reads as TGTGCCAGCAGTACCACAGGGGGCTCCTACAATGAGCAGTTCTTC. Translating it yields CASSTTGGSYNEQFF.

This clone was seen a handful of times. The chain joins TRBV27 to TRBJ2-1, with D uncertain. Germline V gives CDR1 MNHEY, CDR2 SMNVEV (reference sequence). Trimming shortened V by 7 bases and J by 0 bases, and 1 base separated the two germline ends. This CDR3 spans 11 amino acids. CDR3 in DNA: TGTGCCAGCACCTCCTACAATGAGCAGTTCTTC. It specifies CASTSYNEQFF.

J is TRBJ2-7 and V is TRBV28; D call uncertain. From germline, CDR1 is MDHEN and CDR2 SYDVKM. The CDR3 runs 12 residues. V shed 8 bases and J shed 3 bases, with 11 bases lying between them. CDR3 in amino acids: CASLGRSYEQYF. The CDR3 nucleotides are TGTGCCAGCCTGGGAAGGAGCTACGAGCAGTACTTC. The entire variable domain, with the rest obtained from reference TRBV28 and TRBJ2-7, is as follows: DVKVTQSSRYLVKRTGEKVFLECVQDMDHENMFWYRQDPGLGLRLIYFSYDVKMKEKGDIPEGYSVSREKKERFSLILESASTNQTSMYLCASLGRSYEQYFGPGTRLTVT.

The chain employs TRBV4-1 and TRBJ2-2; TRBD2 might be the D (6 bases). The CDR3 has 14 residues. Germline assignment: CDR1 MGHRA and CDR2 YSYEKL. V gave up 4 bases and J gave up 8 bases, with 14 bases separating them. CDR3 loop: CASSPLAGSGELFF. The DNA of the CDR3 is TGCGCCAGCAGCCCGCTCGCGGGGTCAGGGGAGCTGTTTTTT.

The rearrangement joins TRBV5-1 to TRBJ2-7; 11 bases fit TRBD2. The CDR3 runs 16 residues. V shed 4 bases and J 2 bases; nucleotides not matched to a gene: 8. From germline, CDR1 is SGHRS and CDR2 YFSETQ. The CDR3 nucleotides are TGCGCCAGCAGCACCACCGGGACTAGCGGTACCTACGAGCAGTACTTC. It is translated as CASSTTGTSGTYEQYF.

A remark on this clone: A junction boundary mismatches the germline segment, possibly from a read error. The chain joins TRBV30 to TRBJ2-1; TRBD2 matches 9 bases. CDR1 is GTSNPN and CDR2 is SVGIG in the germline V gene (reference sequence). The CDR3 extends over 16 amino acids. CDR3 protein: CAWSVRRWGLREGQLF. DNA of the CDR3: TGTGCCTGGAGTGTTCGACGGTGGGGTTTGCGGGAGGGCCAGCTCTTC.

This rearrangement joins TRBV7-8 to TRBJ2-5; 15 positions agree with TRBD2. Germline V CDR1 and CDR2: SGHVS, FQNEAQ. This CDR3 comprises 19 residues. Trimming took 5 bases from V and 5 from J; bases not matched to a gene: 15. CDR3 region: CASSRTNVGLAGGGETQYF. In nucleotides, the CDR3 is TGTGCCAGCAGCCGCACGAACGTGGGACTAGCGGGAGGAGGTGAGACCCAGTACTTC.

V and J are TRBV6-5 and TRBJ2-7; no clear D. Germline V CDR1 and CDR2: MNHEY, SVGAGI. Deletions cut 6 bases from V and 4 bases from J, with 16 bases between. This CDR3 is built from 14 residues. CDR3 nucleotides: TGTGCCAGCAGCCGGCCTGGGCCCGGGTACGAGCAGTACTTC. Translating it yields CASSRPGPGYEQYF.

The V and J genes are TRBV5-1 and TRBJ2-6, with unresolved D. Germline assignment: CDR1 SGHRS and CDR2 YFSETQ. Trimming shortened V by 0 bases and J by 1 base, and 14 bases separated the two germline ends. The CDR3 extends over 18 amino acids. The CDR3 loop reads CASSLEGFPTSGANVLTF. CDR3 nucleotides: TGCGCCAGCAGCTTGGAAGGGTTCCCCACGTCTGGGGCCAACGTCCTGACTTTC.

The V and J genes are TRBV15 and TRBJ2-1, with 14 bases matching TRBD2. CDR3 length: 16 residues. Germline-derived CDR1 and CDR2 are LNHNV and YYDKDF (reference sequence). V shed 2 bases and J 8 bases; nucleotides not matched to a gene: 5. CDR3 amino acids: CATSRRLAGGFDEQFF. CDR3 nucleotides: TGTGCCACCAGCAGACGACTAGCGGGAGGGTTCGATGAGCAGTTCTTC.

The CDR3, as DNA: TGTGCCGGCTCCGACAGGAGCCGAGAGACCCAGTACTTC. Translation: CAGSDRSRETQYF. The genes are TRBV2 and TRBJ2-5; D is perhaps TRBD1 (6 bases). The CDR3 length is 13 residues. Germline V gives CDR1 SNHLY, CDR2 FYNNEI. V was clipped by 11 bases and J by 4 bases, with 17 bases between them.

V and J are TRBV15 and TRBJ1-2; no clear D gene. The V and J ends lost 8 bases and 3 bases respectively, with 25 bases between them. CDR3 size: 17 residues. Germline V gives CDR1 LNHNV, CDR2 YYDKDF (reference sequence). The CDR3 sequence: CATREDVAWKAHYGYTF. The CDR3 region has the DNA TGTGCCACCCGGGAGGACGTGGCTTGGAAAGCCCACTATGGCTACACCTTC.

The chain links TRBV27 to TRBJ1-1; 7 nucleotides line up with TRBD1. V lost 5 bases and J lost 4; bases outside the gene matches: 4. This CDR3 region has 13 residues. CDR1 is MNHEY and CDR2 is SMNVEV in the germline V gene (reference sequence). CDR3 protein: CASSNRGITEAFF. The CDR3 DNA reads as TGTGCCAGCAGTAACAGGGGAATCACTGAAGCTTTCTTT.

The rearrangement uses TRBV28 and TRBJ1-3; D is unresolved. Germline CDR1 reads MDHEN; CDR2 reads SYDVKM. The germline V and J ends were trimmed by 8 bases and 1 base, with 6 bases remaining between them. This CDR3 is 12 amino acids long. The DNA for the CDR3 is TGTGCCAGCCAAGCGTCTGGAAACACCATATATTTT. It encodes CASQASGNTIYF.

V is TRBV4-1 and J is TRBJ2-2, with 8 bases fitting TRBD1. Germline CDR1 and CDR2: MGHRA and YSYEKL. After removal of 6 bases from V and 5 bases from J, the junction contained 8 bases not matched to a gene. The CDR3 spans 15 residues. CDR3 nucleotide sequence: TGCGCCAGCAGGGAGCAGGGGGCGCAGACCGGGGAGCTGTTTTTT. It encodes CASREQGAQTGELFF.

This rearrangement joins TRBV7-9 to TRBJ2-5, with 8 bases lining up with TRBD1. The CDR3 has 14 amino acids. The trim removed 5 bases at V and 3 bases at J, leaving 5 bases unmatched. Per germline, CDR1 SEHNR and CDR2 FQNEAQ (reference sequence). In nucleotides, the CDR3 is TGTGCCAGCAGCCACGGACAGGGAGAAGAGACCCAGTACTTC. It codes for CASSHGQGEETQYF.

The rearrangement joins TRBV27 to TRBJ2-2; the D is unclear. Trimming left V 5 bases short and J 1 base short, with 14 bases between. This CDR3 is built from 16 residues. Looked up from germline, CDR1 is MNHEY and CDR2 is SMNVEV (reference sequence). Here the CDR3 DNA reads TGTGCCAGCAGTCCGTACAGCTCGGGGAACACCGGGGAGCTGTTTTTT. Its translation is CASSPYSSGNTGELFF.

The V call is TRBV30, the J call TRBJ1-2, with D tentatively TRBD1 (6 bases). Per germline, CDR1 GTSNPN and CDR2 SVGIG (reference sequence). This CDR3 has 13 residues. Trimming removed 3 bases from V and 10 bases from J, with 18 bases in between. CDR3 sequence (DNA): TGTGCCTGGAGATTTCGTACAGGGTGGTTCTACACCTTC. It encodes CAWRFRTGWFYTF.

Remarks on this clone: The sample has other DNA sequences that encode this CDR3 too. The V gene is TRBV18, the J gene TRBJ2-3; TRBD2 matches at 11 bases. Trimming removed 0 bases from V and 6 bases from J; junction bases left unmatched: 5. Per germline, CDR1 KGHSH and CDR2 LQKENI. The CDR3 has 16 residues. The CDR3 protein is CASSPPLAGGPDTQYF. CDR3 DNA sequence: TGTGCCAGCTCACCACCTTTAGCGGGAGGGCCCGATACGCAGTATTTT.

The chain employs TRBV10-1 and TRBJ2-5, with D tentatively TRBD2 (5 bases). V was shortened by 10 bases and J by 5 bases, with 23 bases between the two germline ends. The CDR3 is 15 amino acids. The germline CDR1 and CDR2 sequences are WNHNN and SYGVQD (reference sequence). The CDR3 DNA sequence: TGCGCCACCTTTAACCCCCGGGGTAGCCGGGAGACCCAGTACTTC. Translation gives CATFNPRGSRETQYF.

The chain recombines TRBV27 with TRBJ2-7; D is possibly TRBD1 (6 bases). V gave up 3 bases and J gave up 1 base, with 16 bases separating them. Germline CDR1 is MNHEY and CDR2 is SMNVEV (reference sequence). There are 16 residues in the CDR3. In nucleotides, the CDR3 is TGTGCCAGCAGTTTTGAACGGGGACATGCGTCCTACGAGCAGTACTTC. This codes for CASSFERGHASYEQYF.